This TCR beta chain was profiled in a study of vaccination effects on CD4 cells after COVID-19. Study background: Before any sequencing was done, the ViraFEST assay used viral peptide pools to expand antigen-specific CD4+ T cells. Early and late post-vaccination sampling was undertaken in a cohort of a few convalescent patients. Broader study findings: New vaccine-induced clones made up most post-vaccine spike-reactive clones in convalescents.

The CDR3 runs 15 residues. V dropped 2 bases and J dropped 7; count of bases not matched to a gene: 7. Germline assignment: CDR1 SGHTA and CDR2 FQGNSA. The assay was immunoSEQ multiplex PCR, and TCRdb's table has in-frame clones only and misses some. The repertoire holds 45,000 to 55,000 clones, with around 70% as singletons. As to this clone: Its antigen is not identified.

With 10 to 11 days of culture completed, CD4+ T cells were isolated. Sometime from March through December 2020, the person acquired a SARS-CoV-2 infection that PCR confirmed. Participants were vaccinated with two doses of either the BNT162b2 or mRNA-1273 vaccine. This chain connects TRBV7-2 to TRBJ1-5; 8 nucleotides match TRBD1. Sequenced here: CD4+ T cells from PBMCs cultured without peptide, sampled after COVID-19 vaccination. The receptor comes from a human donor who had a prior SARS-CoV-2 infection. Written as DNA, the CDR3 is TGTGCCAGCAGCTTACGTGTGGCAGGGGGCCAGCCCCAGCATTTT. Protein product: CASSLRVAGGQPQHF.